Listed below are T cell receptor beta chains from one sample, sequenced in a study of Tregs in tolerant kidney transplant recipients. This table comes from immunoSEQ multiplex PCR, and its TCRdb copy is limited to in-frame clones, with some not included. The data hold over a thousand clones, with 40% to 50% observed a single time. Their cognate antigens are unknown. The specimen sequenced was Tregs from blood grown in culture. The receptors shown here come from a human donor in good health. The CDR3 runs from the conserved cysteine through the conserved F or W. Each record gives: clone size, V gene, D gene, CDR3 protein. The D gene is left open where the match is weak. Only some rows state a clone size, as once, few, many or a class for expanded clones.

medium-sized	TRBV5-3	TRBD2	CASSLGEGYEQYF
few	TRBV2	.	CASAPSRHKNTEAFF
.	TRBV9	.	CASSVAPSGLGELFF
medium-sized	TRBV2	.	CASGKWGNTEAFF
.	TRBV7-6	TRBD1	CASSSSRTGVSRAFF
medium-sized	TRBV12-5	TRBD1	CASGLGRGPLFSSNQPQHF
large	TRBV29-1	.	CSAARGNTEAFF
.	TRBV7-2	TRBD1	CASSKGTGDGYTF
.	TRBV9	.	CASSVGERQEETQYF
.	TRBV30	.	CAWSGLRVNTEAFF
.	TRBV7-2	.	CASSLGPNIYNEQFF
.	TRBV2	.	CASSQGGYGYTF